This T cell receptor beta chain was observed in a study of T cell responses to AZD1222 COVID-19 vaccine. Germline V gene sequence: CDR1 SNHLY, CDR2 FYNNEI. V trimming: 6 bases; J trimming: 2 bases; junction bases outside the gene matches: 8. The CDR3 is made up of 15 amino acids. This clone was seen more than once but under ten times. Assay used: immunoSEQ multiplex PCR; TCRdb lists only in-frame clones, some missing. The table shows some 140,000 clones, with under 95% occurring only once. This receptor was taken from an adult in good health. The material sequenced was peripheral blood, taken on day 0 of AZD1222 vaccination. The rearrangement links TRBV2 to TRBJ1-2; 8 positions match TRBD1. The CDR3: CASRDRGGGNYGYTF. In nucleotides, the CDR3 is TGTGCCAGCAGAGACAGGGGCGGAGGGAACTATGGCTACACCTTC.